This TCR beta chain was recovered during a study of T cells in Graves' hyperthyroidism and ophthalmopathy. The study's findings and limits: Most thyroid clonotypes expanded above 0.001 were also detected in blood.

Patients with uncontrolled infections, other autoimmune diseases, pregnancy or lactation were excluded. Germline V gives CDR1 SGHNT, CDR2 YYREEE (reference sequence). The CDR3 contains 14 residues. V was clipped by 9 bases and J by 4 bases; unmatched bases: 10. The table lists this clonotype with many counts. The target antigen is unknown. What was amplified from RNA transcripts were TCR beta CDR3 regions. Initially, a first-round RT-PCR of the TCR CDR3 employed the HTBI primer set. Via MiXCR, TCRdb re-called the multiplex PCR reads, giving one row per CDR3 protein. The top ten hold approximately 8.6% of the sample, which has about 290,000 distinct CDR3 sequences, approximately 12% seen once.

The clonotype originates from a woman aged 25 to 45 with Graves' hyperthyroidism that later progressed to Graves' ophthalmopathy. The V and J genes are TRBV5-4 and TRBJ2-1, with 7 bases that match TRBD2. The source material was blood. CDR3: CATQPGRGYNEQFF. As DNA, the CDR3 is TGTGCCACGCAACCTGGGAGGGGATACAATGAGCAGTTCTTC.